The 5 T cell receptor beta chains reported below all come from one sample, sequenced in a study of OX40 agonist ivuxolimab in advanced cancers. The repertoire was sequenced with immunoSEQ multiplex PCR; TCRdb's copy has only in-frame clones and lacks some. The table has 90,000 to 95,000 clones, 80% to 90% seen once. Material: CD4+ or CD8+ T cells sorted from blood, obtained in a trial of the OX40 agonist ivuxolimab. Receptors were obtained from an adult with an advanced solid tumor such as melanoma, head and neck, liver or kidney cancer.

The chain is built from TRBV5-1 and TRBJ2-5; 7 positions match TRBD1. V was clipped by 4 bases and J by 2 bases; unmatched bases: 5. Germline-derived CDR1 and CDR2 are SGHRS and YFSETQ. The CDR3 sequence is 14 residues long. CDR3 coding DNA: TGCGCCAGCAGCCCCGGGACAGCTCAAGAGACCCAGTACTTC. This encodes CASSPGTAQETQYF.

The chain employs TRBV19 and TRBJ1-5; the match to TRBD1 covers 9 bases. The CDR3 consists of 16 residues. Germline V gene sequence: CDR1 LNHDA, CDR2 SQIVND (reference sequence). V was pared by 6 bases and J by 2 bases, with 8 bases of the junction left unmatched. The CDR3 spells CASREDRGVGNQPQHF. CDR3 nucleotide sequence: TGTGCCAGTAGGGAAGACAGGGGGGTTGGCAATCAGCCCCAGCATTTT.

This clone occurred a few times. The CDR3 spells CASRRGDQPQHF. The CDR3 DNA follows: TGTGCCAGCAGGAGGGGGGATCAGCCCCAGCATTTT. The chain couples TRBV6-5 to TRBJ1-5; perhaps TRBD1 as D (6 bases). This CDR3 comprises 12 residues. Deletions cut 6 bases from V and 5 bases from J, with 8 bases between. The V gene's germline CDR1 is MNHEY and CDR2 SVGAGI.

The rearrangement links TRBV11-2 to TRBJ1-1; 8 nucleotides match TRBD1. With 5 bases clipped from V and 4 bases from J, the junction kept 12 bases outside the gene matches. Germline V gene lookup returns CDR1 SGHAT and CDR2 FQNNGV. The CDR3 spans 16 residues. CDR3 in DNA: TGTGCCAGCAGCCCTCGGACAGGGATCGGCGGCACTGAAGCTTTCTTT. This gives the protein CASSPRTGIGGTEAFF.

Only one count was recorded for this clone. Other DNA sequences in this specimen translate into the identical CDR3. The chain is built from TRBV4-3 and TRBJ1-4; 7 nucleotides agree with TRBD1. J lost 8 bases, V lost 0 bases, and 12 bases had no gene match. CDR3 length: 17 residues. Germline assignment: CDR1 LGHNA and CDR2 YSLEER. CDR3 DNA: TGCGCCAGCAGCCAAGAAGGAGGCCCAGGGGGGAGGGAAAAACTGTTTTTT. It encodes CASSQEGGPGGREKLFF.